The 4 T cell receptor beta chains reported below all come from one sample, sequenced in a study of human T cells and chemical hapten exposure. Time point described: pre-sensitization, week 0. Treatment denoted: therapeutic diphenylcyclopropenone sensitization with weekly scalp DPC. TCRdb re-called the RACE reads through MiXCR, storing one row per CDR3 protein. The sample lists roughly 380,000 distinct CDR3 sequences, 5.1% occurring once. The sequencing used whole blood, collected in connection with sensitization to the hapten diphenylcyclopropenone (DPC). These receptors all stem from a woman aged 45-60 years with alopecia areata. Some clones in this sample may be carry-over from other donors' samples.

This clonotype was counted only a few times. The gene calls are TRBV12-3 or TRBV12-4 and TRBJ1-5; D is undetermined. The CDR3 has 13 amino acids. V was pared by 6 bases and J by 3 bases, with 9 bases between. The CDR3: CASRRALNQPQHF. In DNA form, the CDR3 reads TGTGCCAGCAGGCGGGCCCTCAATCAGCCCCAGCATTTT.

This chain joins TRBV6-5 and TRBJ1-1; D not certain. Germline V lookup: CDR1 MNHEY, CDR2 SVGAGI. The germline V and J ends were trimmed by 2 bases and 4 bases, with 11 bases remaining between them. The length of the CDR3 is 14 residues. CDR3 sequence reads: CASSYRAEITEAFF. Here the CDR3 DNA reads TGTGCCAGCAGTTACCGTGCAGAAATCACTGAAGCTTTCTTT.

The chain joins TRBV2 to TRBJ2-2; D is possibly TRBD1 or TRBD2 (5 bases each). Per germline, CDR1 SNHLY and CDR2 FYNNEI. Trimming shortened V by 5 bases and J by 2 bases, and 18 bases separated the two germline ends. CDR3 size: 17 residues. Here the CDR3 reads CASSQQLGTVNTGELFF. In nucleotides, the CDR3 is TGTGCCAGCAGTCAACAGCTTGGGACGGTAAACACCGGGGAGCTGTTTTTT. Supplemented by reference TRBV2 and TRBJ2-2, the full variable domain reads EPEVTQTPSHQVTQMGQEVILRCVPISNHLYFYWYRQILGQKVEFLVSFYNNEISEKSEIFDDQFSVERPDGSNFTLKIRSTKLEDSAMYFCASSQQLGTVNTGELFFGEGSRLTVL.

Only one count was recorded for this clonotype. An end of the junction differs from the germline gene, which may be a read error. CDR3 region: CASSLGIAGVTQEAQYF. CDR3 coding DNA: TGTGCCAGCAGCTTGGGAATAGCGGGAGTCACCCAAGAGGCCCAGTACTTC. This chain uses TRBV5-4 with TRBJ2-5; 9 bases are a match to TRBD2. The CDR3 has 17 amino acids. In germline, CDR1 is SGHNT, CDR2 YYREEE (reference sequence).